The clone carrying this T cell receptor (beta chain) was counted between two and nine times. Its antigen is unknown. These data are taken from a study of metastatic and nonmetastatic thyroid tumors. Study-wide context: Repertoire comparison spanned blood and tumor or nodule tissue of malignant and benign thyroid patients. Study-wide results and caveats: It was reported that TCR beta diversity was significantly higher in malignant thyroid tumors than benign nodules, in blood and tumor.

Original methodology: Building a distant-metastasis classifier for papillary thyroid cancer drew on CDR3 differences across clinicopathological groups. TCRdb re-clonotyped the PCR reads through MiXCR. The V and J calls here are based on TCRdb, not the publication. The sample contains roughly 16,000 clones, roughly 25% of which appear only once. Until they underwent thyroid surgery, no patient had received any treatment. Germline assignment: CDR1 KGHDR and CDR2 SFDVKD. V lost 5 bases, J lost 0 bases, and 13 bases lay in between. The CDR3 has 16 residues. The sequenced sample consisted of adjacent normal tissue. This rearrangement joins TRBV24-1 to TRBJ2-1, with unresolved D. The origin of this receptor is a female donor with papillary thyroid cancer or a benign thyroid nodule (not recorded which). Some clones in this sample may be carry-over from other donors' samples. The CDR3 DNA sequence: TGTGCCACCAGTGGGATCGGAGTTAGCTCCTACAATGAGCAGTTCTTC. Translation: CATSGIGVSSYNEQFF.